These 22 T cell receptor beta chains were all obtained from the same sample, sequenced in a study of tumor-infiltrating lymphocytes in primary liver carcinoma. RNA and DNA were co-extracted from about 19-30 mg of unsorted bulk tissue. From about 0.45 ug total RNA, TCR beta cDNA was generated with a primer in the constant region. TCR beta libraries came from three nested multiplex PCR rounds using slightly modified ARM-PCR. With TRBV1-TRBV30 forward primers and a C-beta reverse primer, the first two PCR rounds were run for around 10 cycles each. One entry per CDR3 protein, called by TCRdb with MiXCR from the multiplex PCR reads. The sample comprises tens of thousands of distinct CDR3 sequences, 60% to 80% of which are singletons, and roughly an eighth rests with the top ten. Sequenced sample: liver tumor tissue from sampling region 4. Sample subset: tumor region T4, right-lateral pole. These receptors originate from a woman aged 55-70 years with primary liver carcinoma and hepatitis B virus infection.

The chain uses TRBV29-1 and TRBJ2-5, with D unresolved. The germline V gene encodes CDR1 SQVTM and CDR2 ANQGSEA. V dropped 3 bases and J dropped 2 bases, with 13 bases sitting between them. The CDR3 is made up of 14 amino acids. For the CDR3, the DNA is TGCAGCGTTGACGCGTGGGCAACTCAAGAGACCCAGTACTTC. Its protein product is CSVDAWATQETQYF.

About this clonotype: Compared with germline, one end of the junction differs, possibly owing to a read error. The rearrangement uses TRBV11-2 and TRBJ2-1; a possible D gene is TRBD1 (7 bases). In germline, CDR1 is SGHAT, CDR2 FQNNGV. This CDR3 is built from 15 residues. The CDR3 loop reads CASNAGTVDYNEQFF. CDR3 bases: TGTGCCAGCAATGCCGGGACAGTGGACTACAATGAGCAGTTTTTC.

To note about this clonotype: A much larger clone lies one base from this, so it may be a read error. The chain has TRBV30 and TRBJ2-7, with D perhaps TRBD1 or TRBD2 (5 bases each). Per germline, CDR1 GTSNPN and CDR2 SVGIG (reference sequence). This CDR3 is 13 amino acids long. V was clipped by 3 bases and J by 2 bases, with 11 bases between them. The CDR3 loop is CAWSEGRPYEQYF. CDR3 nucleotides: TGTGCCTGGAGCGAGGGACGGCCCTACGAGCAGTACTTC.

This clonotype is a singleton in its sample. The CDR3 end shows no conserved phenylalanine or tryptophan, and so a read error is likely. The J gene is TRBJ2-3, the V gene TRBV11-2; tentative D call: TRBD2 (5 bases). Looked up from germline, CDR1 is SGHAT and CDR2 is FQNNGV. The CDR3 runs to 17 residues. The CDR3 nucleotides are TGTACCAGCAGCTTAGGGAGACTAACGTACACGTCAGATACGCAGTATCTT. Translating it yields CTSSLGRLTYTSDTQYL.

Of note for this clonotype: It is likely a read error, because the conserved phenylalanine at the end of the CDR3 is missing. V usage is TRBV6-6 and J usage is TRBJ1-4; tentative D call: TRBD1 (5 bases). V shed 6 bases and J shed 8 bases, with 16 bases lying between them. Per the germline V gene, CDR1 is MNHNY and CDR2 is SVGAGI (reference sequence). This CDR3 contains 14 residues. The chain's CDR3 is CASSISRGVEKLFS. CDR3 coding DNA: TGTGCCAGCAGCATATCGCGAGGGGTAGAAAAACTGTTTTCT.

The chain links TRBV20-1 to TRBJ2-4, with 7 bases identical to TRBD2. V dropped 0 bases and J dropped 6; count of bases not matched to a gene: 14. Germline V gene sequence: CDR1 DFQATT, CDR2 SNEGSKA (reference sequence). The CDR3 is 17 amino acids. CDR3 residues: CSARDRVDGRRVNIQYF. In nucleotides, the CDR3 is TGCAGTGCTAGAGATCGGGTGGACGGGAGGCGTGTAAACATTCAGTACTTC.

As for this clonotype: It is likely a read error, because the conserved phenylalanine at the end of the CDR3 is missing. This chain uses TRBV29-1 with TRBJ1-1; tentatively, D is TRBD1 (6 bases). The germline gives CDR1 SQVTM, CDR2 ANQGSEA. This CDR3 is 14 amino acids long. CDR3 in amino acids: CRGTRSGVDTEAFL. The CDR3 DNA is TGCAGAGGTACCCGTTCAGGGGTGGACACTGAAGCTTTCCTT.

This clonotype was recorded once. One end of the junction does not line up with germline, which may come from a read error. The CDR3: CVSSLDSIGTNTDTQYF. For the CDR3, the DNA is TGTGTCAGCAGCTTAGACTCTATAGGGACTAACACAGATACGCAGTATTTT. The chain recombines TRBV11-2 with TRBJ2-3; 7 nucleotides agree with TRBD2. The length of the CDR3 is 17 residues. Germline lookup yields CDR1 SGHAT and CDR2 FQNNGV.

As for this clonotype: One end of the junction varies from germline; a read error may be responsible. The CDR3 DNA reads TGCAGGGCTAGAGACAAATATGAAGCTTTCTTT. Its protein is CRARDKYEAFF. The gene calls are TRBV20-1 and TRBJ1-1; the D is unclear. The CDR3 covers 11 residues. The germline V gene has CDR1 DFQATT and CDR2 SNEGSKA (reference sequence).

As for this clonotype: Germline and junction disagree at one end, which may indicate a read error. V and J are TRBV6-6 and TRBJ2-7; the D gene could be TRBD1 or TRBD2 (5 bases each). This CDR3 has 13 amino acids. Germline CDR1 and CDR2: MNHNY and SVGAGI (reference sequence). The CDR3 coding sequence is TGTGTCAGCGATCAGACCGGCGAGGGGGAGCAGTACTTC. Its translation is CVSDQTGEGEQYF.

DNA for the CDR3: TGCAGTGCCCTCCCCTGGCGGTCCTACGAGCAGTACTTC. It specifies CSALPWRSYEQYF. This sequence joins TRBV20-1 and TRBJ2-7; D ambiguous. V was trimmed by 6 bases and J by 1 base, leaving 13 bases between them. CDR3 size: 13 residues. Germline V gives CDR1 DFQATT, CDR2 SNEGSKA (reference sequence).

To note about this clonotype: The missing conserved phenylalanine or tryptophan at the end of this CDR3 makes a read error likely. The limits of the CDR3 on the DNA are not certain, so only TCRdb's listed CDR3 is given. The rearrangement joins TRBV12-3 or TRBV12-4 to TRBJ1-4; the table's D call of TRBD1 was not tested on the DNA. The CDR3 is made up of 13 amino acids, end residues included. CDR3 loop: CASLRWADEKLLY.

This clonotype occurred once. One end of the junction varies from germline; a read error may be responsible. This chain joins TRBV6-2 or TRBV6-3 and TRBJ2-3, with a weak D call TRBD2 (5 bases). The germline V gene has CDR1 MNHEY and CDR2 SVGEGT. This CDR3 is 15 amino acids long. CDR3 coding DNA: TGTGGCAGCAGTTACCCCCTAGAGAGGGCAGATACGCAGTATTTT. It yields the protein CGSSYPLERADTQYF.

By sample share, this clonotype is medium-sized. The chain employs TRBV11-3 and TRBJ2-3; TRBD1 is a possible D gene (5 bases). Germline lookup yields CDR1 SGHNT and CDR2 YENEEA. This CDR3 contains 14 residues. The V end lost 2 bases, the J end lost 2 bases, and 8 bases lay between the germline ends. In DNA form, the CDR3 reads TGTGCCAGCAGCTTAAGGACAACCACAGATACGCAGTATTTT. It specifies CASSLRTTTDTQYF.

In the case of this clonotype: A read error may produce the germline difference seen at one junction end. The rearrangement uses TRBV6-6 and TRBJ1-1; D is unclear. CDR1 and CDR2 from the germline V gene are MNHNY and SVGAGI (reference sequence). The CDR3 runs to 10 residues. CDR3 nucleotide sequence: TGTGCCAGCAGGTACACAGAAGCTTTCTTT. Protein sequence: CASRYTEAFF.

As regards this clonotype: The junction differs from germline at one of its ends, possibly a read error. The CDR3 DNA follows: TGTGTCAGCAGTGCCGGGACTAGCGATAGCACAGTTACGCAGTATTTT. Translated, it gives CVSSAGTSDSTVTQYF. V usage is TRBV12-3 or TRBV12-4 and J usage is TRBJ2-3, with 10 positions matching TRBD2. This CDR3 has 16 amino acids.

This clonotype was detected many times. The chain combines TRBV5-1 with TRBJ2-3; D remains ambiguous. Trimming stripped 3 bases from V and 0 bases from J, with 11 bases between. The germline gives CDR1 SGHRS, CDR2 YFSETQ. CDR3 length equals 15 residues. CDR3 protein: CASSSRLLSTDTQYF. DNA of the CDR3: TGCGCCAGCAGCTCGAGACTGTTAAGCACAGATACGCAGTATTTT.

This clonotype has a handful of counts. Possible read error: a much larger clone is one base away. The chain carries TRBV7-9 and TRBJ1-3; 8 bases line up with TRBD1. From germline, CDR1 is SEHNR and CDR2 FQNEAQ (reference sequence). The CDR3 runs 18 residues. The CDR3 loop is CASSRWQGANPSGKTIYF. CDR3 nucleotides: TGTGCCAGCAGCCGATGGCAGGGGGCGAACCCCTCTGGAAAAACCATATATTTT. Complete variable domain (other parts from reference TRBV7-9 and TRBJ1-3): DTGVSQNPRHKITKRGQNVTFRCDPISEHNRLYWYRQTLGQGPEFLTYFQNEAQLEKSRLLSDRFSAERPKGSFSTLEIQRTEQGDSAMYLCASSRWQGANPSGKTIYFGEGSWLTVV.

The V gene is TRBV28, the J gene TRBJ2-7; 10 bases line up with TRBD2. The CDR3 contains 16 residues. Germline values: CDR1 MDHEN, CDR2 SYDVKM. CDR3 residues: CESSFGLAVLSYEQYF. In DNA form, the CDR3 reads TGTGAAAGCAGTTTTGGACTAGCGGTCCTCTCCTACGAGCAGTACTTC. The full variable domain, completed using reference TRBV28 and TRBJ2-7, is DVKVTQSSRYLVKRTGEKVFLECVQDMDHENMFWYRQDPGLGLRLIYFSYDVKMKEKGDIPEGYSVSREKKERFSLILESASTNQTSMYLCESSFGLAVLSYEQYFGPGTRLTVT.

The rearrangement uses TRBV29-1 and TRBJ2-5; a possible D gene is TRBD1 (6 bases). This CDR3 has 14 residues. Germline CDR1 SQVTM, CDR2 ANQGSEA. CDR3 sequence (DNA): TGCATCATCCCCCAATCAGGGGCAGAAGAGACCCAGTACTTC. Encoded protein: CIIPQSGAEETQYF.

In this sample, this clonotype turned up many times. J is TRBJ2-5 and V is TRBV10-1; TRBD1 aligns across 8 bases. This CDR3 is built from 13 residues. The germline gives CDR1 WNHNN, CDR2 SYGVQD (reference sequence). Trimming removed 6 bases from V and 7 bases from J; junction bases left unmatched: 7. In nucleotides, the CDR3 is TGCGCCAGCAGCCCCAGGGGGCTGGGGACCCAGTACTTC. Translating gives CASSPRGLGTQYF.

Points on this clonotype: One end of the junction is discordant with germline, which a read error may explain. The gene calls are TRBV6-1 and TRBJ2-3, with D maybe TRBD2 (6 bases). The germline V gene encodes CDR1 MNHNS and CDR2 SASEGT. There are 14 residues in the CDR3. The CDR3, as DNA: TGTGCCAGCAGTGGACTATCGGGAGCAGATACGCGGTATTTT. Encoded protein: CASSGLSGADTRYF.